What follows describes a single T cell receptor (beta chain). Its target is not known. The data were taken from a study of T cells in localized non-small cell lung cancer. Whole-study results and caveats: Out of the top 100 tumor clones, a median around 57 were seen in adjacent lung. Uninvolved adjacent lung showed the highest T cell clonality, exceeding tumor. Prolonged overall survival went with higher T cell density in the blood. Analysis by sequencing included only one tumor region, so heterogeneity remains possible.

The CDR3 is 14 amino acids. Germline CDR1 LNHDA, CDR2 SQIVND (reference sequence). Trimming left V 1 base short and J 4 bases short, with 7 bases between. Repertoires were generated with immunoSEQ multiplex PCR, while TCRdb's copy carries only in-frame clones and drops some. This sample carries about 6,800 clones, approximately 43% of them seen once, and the ten largest clones take approximately 4.2%. Sequences were derived from lymph node tissue, sampled before any cancer treatment. The sequence was collected from a man aged 40 to 69 with stage I lung adenocarcinoma. The chain links TRBV19 to TRBJ2-2, with D uncertain. The CDR3 protein is CASSIGISTGELFF. DNA for the CDR3: TGTGCCAGTAGTATAGGTATTAGCACCGGGGAGCTGTTTTTT.